Judged by abundance, the clone carrying this T cell receptor beta chain is medium-sized. Its cognate antigen is unknown. This sample was taken from a study of T cells in localized non-small cell lung cancer. Study-level findings and limits: Measurement of T cell clonality placed uninvolved adjacent lung highest, above the level in tumor.

V lost 10 bases to trimming and J lost 1 base, with 19 bases between them. This CDR3 spans 15 amino acids. The germline gives CDR1 MNHGY, CDR2 SAAAGT. Only in-frame clones appear in the TCRdb table, and some are missing; sequencing was by immunoSEQ multiplex PCR. The profile shows roughly 2,500 clones, 25% of them singletons. This TCR came from a woman aged 40-69 years with stage I lung adenocarcinoma. This sequence joins TRBV6-8 and TRBJ2-5; weak D call: TRBD1 (6 bases). The input for sequencing was lung tumor tissue, taken before any cancer treatment. The DNA of the CDR3 is TGTGCCATCAAATCCGACAGGAACATCCAAGAGACCCAGTACTTC. As protein: CAIKSDRNIQETQYF.